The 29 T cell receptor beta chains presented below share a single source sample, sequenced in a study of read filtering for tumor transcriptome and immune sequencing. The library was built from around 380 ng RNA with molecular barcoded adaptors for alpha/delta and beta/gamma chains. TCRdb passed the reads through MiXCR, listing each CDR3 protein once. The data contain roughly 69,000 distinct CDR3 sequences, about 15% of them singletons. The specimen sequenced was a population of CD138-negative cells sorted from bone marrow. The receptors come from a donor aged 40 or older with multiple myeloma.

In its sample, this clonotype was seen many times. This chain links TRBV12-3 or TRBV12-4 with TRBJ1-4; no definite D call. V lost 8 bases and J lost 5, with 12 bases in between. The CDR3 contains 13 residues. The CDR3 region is CASARRTNEKLFF. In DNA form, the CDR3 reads TGTGCCAGCGCCCGGCGGACGAATGAAAAACTGTTTTTT.

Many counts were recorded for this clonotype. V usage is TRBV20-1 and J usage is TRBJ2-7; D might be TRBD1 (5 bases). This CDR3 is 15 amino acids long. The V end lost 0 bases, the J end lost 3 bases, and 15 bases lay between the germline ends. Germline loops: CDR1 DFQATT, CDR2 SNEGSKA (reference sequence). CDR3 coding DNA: TGCAGTGCTAGAGATCCTCTAGGGGCCGACTACGAGCAGTACTTC. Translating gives CSARDPLGADYEQYF.

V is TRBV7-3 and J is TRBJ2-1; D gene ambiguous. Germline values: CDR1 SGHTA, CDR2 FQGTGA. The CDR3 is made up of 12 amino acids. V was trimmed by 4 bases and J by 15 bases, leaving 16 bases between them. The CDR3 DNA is TGTGCCAGCAGCTCCATGCCCGGTGAGGCGTTCTTC. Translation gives CASSSMPGEAFF.

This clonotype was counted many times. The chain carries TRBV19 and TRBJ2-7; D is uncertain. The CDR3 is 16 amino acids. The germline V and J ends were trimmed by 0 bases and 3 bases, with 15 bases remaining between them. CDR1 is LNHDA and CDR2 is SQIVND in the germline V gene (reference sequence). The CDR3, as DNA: TGTGCCAGTAGTATAGATCTCCAGGTCCTGGGCTACGAGCAGTACTTC. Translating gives CASSIDLQVLGYEQYF.

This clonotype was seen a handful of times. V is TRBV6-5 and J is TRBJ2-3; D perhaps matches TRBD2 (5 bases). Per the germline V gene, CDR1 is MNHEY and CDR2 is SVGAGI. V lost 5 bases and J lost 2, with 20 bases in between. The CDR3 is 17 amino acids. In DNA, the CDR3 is TGTGCCAGCAGTCGCGGTGCAGGAGGCACTAACACAGATACGCAGTATTTT. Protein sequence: CASSRGAGGTNTDTQYF.

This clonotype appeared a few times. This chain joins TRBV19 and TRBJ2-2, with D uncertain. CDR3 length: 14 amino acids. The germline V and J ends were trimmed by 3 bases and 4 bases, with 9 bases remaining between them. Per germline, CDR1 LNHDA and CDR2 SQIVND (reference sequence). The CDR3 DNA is TGTGCCAGTAGTATTGTCGTTAGCACCGGGGAGCTGTTTTTT. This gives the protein CASSIVVSTGELFF. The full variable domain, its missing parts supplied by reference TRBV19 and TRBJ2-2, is DGGITQSPKYLFRKEGQNVTLSCEQNLNHDAMYWYRQDPGQGLRLIYYSQIVNDFQKGDIAEGYSVSREKKESFPLTVTSAQKNPTAFYLCASSIVVSTGELFFGEGSRLTVL.

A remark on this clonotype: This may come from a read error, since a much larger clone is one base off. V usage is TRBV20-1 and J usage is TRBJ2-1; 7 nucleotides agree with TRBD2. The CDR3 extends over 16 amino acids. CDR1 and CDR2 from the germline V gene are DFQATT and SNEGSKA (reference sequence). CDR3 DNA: TGCAGTGCTAGAGGGGGAGGGGCCATAGCGAACAATGAGCAGCTCTTC. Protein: CSARGGGAIANNEQLF.

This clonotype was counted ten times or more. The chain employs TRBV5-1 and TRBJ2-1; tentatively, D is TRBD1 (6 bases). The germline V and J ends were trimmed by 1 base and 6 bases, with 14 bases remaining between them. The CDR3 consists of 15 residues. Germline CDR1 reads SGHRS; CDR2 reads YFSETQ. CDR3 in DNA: TGCGCCAGCAGCTTGAGACAGGACCTTATCAATGAGCAGTTCTTC. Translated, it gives CASSLRQDLINEQFF. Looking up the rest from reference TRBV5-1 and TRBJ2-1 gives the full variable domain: KAGVTQTPRYLIKTRGQQVTLSCSPISGHRSVSWYQQTPGQGLQFLFEYFSETQRNKGNFPGRFSGRQFSNSRSEMNVSTLELGDSALYLCASSLRQDLINEQFFGPGTRLTVL.

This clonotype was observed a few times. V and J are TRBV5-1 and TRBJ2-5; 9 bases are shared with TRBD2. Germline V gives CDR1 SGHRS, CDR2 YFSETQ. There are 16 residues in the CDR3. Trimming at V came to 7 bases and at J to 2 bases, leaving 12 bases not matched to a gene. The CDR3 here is CASCLSGSPPQETQYF. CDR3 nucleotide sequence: TGCGCCAGCTGTCTTAGCGGGAGCCCTCCACAAGAGACCCAGTACTTC.

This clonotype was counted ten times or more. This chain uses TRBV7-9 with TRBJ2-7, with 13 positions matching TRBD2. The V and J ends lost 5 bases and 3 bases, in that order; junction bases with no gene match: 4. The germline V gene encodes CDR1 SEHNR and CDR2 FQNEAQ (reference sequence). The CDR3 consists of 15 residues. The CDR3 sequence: CASSGTSGKFYEQYF. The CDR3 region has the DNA TGTGCCAGCAGCGGGACTAGCGGGAAATTCTACGAGCAGTACTTC. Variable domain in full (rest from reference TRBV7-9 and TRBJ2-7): DTGVSQNPRHKITKRGQNVTFRCDPISEHNRLYWYRQTLGQGPEFLTYFQNEAQLEKSRLLSDRFSAERPKGSFSTLEIQRTEQGDSAMYLCASSGTSGKFYEQYFGPGTRLTVT.

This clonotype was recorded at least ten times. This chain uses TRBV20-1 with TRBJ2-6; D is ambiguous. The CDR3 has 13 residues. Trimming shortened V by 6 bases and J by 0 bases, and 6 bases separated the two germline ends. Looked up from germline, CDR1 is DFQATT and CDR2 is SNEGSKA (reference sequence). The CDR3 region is CSARSSGANVLTF. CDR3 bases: TGCAGTGCCAGGAGCTCTGGGGCCAACGTCCTGACTTTC.

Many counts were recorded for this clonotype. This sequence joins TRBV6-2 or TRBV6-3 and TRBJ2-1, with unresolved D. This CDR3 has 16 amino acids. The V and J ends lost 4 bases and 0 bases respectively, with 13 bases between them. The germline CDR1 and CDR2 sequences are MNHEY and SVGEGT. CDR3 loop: CASSFPDLYSYNEQFF. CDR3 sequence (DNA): TGTGCCAGCAGTTTCCCGGACCTCTACTCCTACAATGAGCAGTTCTTC.

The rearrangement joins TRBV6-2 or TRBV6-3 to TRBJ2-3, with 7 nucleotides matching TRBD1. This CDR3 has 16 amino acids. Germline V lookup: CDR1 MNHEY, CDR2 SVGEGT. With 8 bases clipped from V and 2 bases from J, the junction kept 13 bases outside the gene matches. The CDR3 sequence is CASGTGDTFLTDTQYF. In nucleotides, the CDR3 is TGTGCCAGCGGTACAGGGGACACATTCCTCACAGATACGCAGTATTTT.

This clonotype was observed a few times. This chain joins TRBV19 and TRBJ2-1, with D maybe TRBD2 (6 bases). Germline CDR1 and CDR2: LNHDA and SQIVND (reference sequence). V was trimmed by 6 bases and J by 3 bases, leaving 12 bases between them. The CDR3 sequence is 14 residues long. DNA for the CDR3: TGTGCCAGTAGCCTGACTAGATACTACAATGAGCAGTTCTTC. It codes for CASSLTRYYNEQFF.

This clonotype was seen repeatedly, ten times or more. CDR3 coding DNA: TGTGCCAGCTCACCGGGCAGGGATGGAACTGAAGCTTTCTTT. Its protein product is CASSPGRDGTEAFF. The J gene is TRBJ1-1, the V gene TRBV18; tentative D call: TRBD1 (5 bases). There are 14 residues in the CDR3. V dropped 3 bases and J dropped 5 bases, with 13 bases sitting between them. CDR1 and CDR2 from the germline V gene are KGHSH and LQKENI.

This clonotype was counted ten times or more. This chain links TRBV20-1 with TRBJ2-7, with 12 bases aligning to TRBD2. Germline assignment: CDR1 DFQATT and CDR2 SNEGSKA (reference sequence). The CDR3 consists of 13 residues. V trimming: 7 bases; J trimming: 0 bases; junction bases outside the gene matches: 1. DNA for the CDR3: TGCAGTGGGACTAGCGGGACCTCCTACGAGCAGTACTTC. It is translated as CSGTSGTSYEQYF.

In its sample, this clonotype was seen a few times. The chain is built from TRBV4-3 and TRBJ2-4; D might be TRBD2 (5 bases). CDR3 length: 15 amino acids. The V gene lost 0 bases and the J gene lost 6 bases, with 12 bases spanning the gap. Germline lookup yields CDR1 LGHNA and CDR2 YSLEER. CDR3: CASSQEGGQLNIQYF. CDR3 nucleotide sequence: TGCGCCAGCAGCCAAGAAGGCGGGCAGCTAAACATTCAGTACTTC.

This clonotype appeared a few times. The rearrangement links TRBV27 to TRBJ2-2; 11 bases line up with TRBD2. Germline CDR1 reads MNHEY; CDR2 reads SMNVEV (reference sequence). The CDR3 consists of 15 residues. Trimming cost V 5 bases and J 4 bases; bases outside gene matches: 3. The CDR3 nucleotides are TGTGCCAGCAGTACTAGCGGGAGACGCACCGGGGAGCTGTTTTTT. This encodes CASSTSGRRTGELFF.

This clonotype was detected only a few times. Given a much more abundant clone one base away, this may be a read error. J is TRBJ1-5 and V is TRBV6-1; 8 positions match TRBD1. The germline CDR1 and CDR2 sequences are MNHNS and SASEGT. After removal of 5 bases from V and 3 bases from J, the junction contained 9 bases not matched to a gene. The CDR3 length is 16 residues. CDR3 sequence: CASSPRTGRYNQPQHF. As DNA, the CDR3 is TGTGCCAGCAGTCCGCGGACAGGGCGTTACAATCAGCCCCAGCATTTT.

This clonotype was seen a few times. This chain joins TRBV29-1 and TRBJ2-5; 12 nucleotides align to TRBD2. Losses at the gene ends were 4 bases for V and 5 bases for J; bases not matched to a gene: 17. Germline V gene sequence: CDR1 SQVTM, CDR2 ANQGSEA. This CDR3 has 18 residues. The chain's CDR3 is CSVGASSASGRAWETQYF. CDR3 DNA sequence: TGCAGCGTTGGAGCCTCCTCGGCTAGCGGGAGGGCCTGGGAGACCCAGTACTTC.

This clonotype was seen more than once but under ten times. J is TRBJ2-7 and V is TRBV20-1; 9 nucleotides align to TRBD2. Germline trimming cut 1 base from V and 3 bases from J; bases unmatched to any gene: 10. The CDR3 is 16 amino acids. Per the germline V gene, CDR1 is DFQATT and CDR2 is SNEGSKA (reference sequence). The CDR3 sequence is CSARVGVAGAFYEQYF. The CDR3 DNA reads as TGCAGTGCTAGAGTTGGCGTAGCGGGAGCTTTCTACGAGCAGTACTTC.

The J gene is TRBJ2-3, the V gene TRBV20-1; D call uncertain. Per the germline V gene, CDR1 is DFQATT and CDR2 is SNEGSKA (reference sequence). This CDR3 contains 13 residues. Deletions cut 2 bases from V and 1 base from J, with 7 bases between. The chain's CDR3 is CSARRVGTDTQYF. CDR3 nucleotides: TGCAGTGCTAGACGGGTCGGCACAGATACGCAGTATTTT.

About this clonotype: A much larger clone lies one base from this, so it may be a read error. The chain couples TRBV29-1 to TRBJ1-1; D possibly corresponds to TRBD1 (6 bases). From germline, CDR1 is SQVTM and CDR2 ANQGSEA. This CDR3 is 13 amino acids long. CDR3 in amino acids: CSVGTVVNAEAFF. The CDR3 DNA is TGCAGCGTTGGGACAGTTGTGAACGCTGAAGCTTTCTTT. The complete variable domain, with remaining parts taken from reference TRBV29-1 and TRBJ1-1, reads SAVISQKPSRDICQRGTSLTIQCQVDSQVTMMFWYRQQPGQSLTLIATANQGSEATYESGFVIDKFPISRPNLTFSTLTVSNMSPEDSSIYLCSVGTVVNAEAFFGQGTRLTVV.

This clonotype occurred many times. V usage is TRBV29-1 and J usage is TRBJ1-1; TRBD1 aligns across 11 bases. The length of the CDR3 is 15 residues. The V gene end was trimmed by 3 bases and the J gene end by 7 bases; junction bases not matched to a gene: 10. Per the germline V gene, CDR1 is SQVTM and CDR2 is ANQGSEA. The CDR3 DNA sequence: TGCAGCGTTGATCTCTTAGGACAGGGGGCTATTGAAGCTTTCTTT. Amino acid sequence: CSVDLLGQGAIEAFF.

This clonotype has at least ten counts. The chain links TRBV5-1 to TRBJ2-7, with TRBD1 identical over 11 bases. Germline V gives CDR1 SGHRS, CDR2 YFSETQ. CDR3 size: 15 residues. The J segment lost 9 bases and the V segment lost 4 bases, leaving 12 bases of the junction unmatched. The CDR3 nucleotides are TGCGCCAGCAGCCCAGAAGGACAGGGGGCGCGGGGGCAGTACTTC. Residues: CASSPEGQGARGQYF.

This CDR3 is CASSFGSKPGQFF. The DNA for the CDR3 is TGTGCCAGCAGTTTCGGGTCTAAGCCGGGGCAGTTCTTC. The gene calls are TRBV12-3 or TRBV12-4 and TRBJ2-1; no clear D. CDR3 length: 13 amino acids. V was clipped by 3 bases and J by 12 bases, with 15 bases between them.

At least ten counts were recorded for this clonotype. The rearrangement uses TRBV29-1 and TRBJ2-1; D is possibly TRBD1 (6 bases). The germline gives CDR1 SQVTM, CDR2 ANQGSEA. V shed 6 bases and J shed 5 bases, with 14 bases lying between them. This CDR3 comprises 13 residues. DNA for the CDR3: TGCAGCGTCAAACAGGGTTCTAACAATGAGCAGTTCTTC. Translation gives CSVKQGSNNEQFF.

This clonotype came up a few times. CDR3 in DNA: TGCGCCAGCAGCCAGGGTTTTGAGTCAGCGGGAAGGGGCTCCTACAATGAGCAGTTCTTC. It yields the protein CASSQGFESAGRGSYNEQFF. The V call is TRBV4-3, the J call TRBJ2-1; 7 bases line up with TRBD2. Losses at the gene ends were 3 bases for V and 0 bases for J; bases not matched to a gene: 17. The CDR3 spans 20 residues. Germline assignment: CDR1 LGHNA and CDR2 YSLEER.

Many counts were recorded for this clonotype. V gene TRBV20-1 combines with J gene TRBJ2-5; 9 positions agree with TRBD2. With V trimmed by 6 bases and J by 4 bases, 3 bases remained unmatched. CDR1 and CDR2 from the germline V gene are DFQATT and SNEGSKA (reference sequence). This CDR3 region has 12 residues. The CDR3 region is CSAKLAGETQYF. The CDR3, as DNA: TGCAGTGCGAAACTAGCGGGAGAGACCCAGTACTTC.